Each of the 13 T cell receptor beta chains below was sequenced from the same sample in a study of lymphopenia after photon versus proton radiotherapy. Here immunoSEQ multiplex PCR was the method, and the copy in TCRdb shows in-frame clones only, minus some. The sample lists some 170,000 clones; approximately 86% were seen once. Here the sequenced sample was peripheral blood, taken from a patient treated with photon-based radiotherapy. The receptors stem from a man aged 50-60 years with gastric cancer.

The sample holds one count of this clone. The V gene is TRBV10-3, the J gene TRBJ1-5; tentative D call: TRBD1 (5 bases). The germline V and J ends were trimmed by 6 bases and 6 bases, with 15 bases remaining between them. Germline V lookup: CDR1 ENHRY, CDR2 SYGVKD. The CDR3 loop spans 14 amino acids. CDR3 sequence: CAIRKDTGGQPQHF. The CDR3 bases are TGTGCCATCAGGAAAGACACCGGGGGTCAGCCCCAGCATTTT.

This clone was counted once. The rearrangement links TRBV5-1 to TRBJ2-7, with 7 bases identical to TRBD1. This CDR3 is 13 amino acids long. With 3 bases clipped from V and 7 bases from J, the junction kept 7 bases outside the gene matches. Germline V gene sequence: CDR1 SGHRS, CDR2 YFSETQ. CDR3 residues: CASSSALDREQYF. The CDR3 coding sequence is TGCGCCAGCAGCTCAGCCTTGGACAGGGAGCAGTACTTC.

The chain links TRBV7-5 to TRBJ1-3. TRBV7-5 is a recognized pseudogene. This CDR3 spans 14 amino acids. CDR3 region: CARSLGSSGNTIYF. In nucleotides, the CDR3 is TGTGCCAGAAGCTTAGGGTCCTCTGGAAACACCATATATTTT.

In DNA form, the CDR3 reads TGTGCCAGTAGTATTTTCCTGAACACCGGGGAGCTGTTTTTT. This encodes CASSIFLNTGELFF. The rearrangement joins TRBV19 to TRBJ2-2; D gene ambiguous. Between the trimmed V and J ends, which lost 3 bases and 1 base, there was a span of 6 bases. CDR3 length equals 14 residues. Germline-derived CDR1 and CDR2 are LNHDA and SQIVND (reference sequence).

The chain links TRBV5-5 to TRBJ2-5; D remains ambiguous. CDR1 is SGHKS, CDR2 YYEKEE, per germline (reference sequence). The CDR3 has 14 amino acids. V was shortened by 2 bases and J by 0 bases, with 8 bases between the two germline ends. CDR3 sequence (DNA): TGTGCCAGCAGCTTTTGGGGAAACCAAGAGACCCAGTACTTC. This translates into CASSFWGNQETQYF.

The chain links TRBV7-2 to TRBJ1-2; D gene uncertain. V lost 3 bases, J lost 4 bases, and 9 bases lay in between. The CDR3 covers 13 residues. CDR1 is SGHTA and CDR2 is FQGNSA in the germline V gene. The CDR3 sequence: CASSFDDIYGYTF. DNA of the CDR3: TGTGCCAGCAGCTTTGATGACATCTATGGCTACACCTTC.

The count of this clone is one. The rearrangement links TRBV27 to TRBJ2-7, with D possibly TRBD2 on 6 matching bases. Germline V gene lookup returns CDR1 MNHEY and CDR2 SMNVEV (reference sequence). The CDR3 contains 14 residues. Trimming left V 4 bases short and J 2 bases short, with 12 bases between. The CDR3 sequence is CASSSGLLPYEQYF. Here the CDR3 DNA reads TGTGCCAGCAGTTCCGGACTACTTCCCTACGAGCAGTACTTC.

The rearrangement links TRBV5-1 to TRBJ2-7; TRBD2 matches at 8 bases. V lost 7 bases, J lost 2 bases, and 11 bases stayed unmatched. In germline, CDR1 is SGHRS, CDR2 YFSETQ. This CDR3 is 15 amino acids long. CDR3 sequence reads: CASATSTSVAYEQYF. The CDR3 DNA sequence: TGCGCCAGCGCCACATCGACTAGCGTGGCCTACGAGCAGTACTTC.

This clone showed up just once. This chain connects TRBV11-2 to TRBJ1-1, with unresolved D. This CDR3 region has 11 residues. The germline gives CDR1 SGHAT, CDR2 FQNNGV. Trimming removed 6 bases from V and 6 bases from J, with 8 bases in between. CDR3 amino acids: CASRTAAEAFF. CDR3 sequence (DNA): TGTGCCAGCAGAACAGCGGCTGAAGCTTTCTTT.

The V call is TRBV7-6, the J call TRBJ2-3; perhaps TRBD2 as D (5 bases). Germline V gene data show CDR1 as SGHVS and CDR2 as FNYEAQ. With 5 bases removed from V and 1 base from J, the gap between germline ends came to 13 bases. The CDR3 contains 15 residues. The CDR3, as DNA: TGTGCCAGCAGCCCTCGAAGCGGCGGCACAGATACGCAGTATTTT. Residues: CASSPRSGGTDTQYF.

About this clone: Other DNA sequences from this sample encode an identical CDR3 as well. V and J are TRBV7-9 and TRBJ2-6; possibly TRBD1 for D (6 bases). The CDR3 has 15 residues. Germline V gene data show CDR1 as SEHNR and CDR2 as FQNEAQ (reference sequence). Trimming left V 5 bases short and J 2 bases short, with 10 bases between. The CDR3 sequence: CASSVTGTGANVLTF. CDR3 in DNA: TGTGCCAGCAGCGTCACAGGGACTGGGGCCAACGTCCTGACTTTC.

The V and J genes are TRBV2 and TRBJ2-3, with 12 nucleotides matching TRBD2. With 5 bases clipped from V and 6 bases from J, the junction kept 3 bases outside the gene matches. CDR1 is SNHLY and CDR2 is FYNNEI in the germline V gene. This CDR3 has 14 residues. CDR3 sequence (DNA): TGTGCCAGCAGTAGTACTAGCGGGAGGGATACGCAGTATTTT. Encoded protein: CASSSTSGRDTQYF.

This clone is a singleton in its sample. The chain combines TRBV28 with TRBJ2-7; 7 nucleotides match TRBD1. The CDR3 is 15 amino acids. Trimming cost V 8 bases and J 0 bases; bases outside gene matches: 10. CDR1 and CDR2 (germline): MDHEN, SYDVKM. The CDR3 DNA is TGTGCCAGCTGCGGCCCCGGGACAGCCTCCTACGAGCAGTACTTC. The encoded protein is CASCGPGTASYEQYF.